What follows are 20 T cell receptor beta chains derived from one specimen sequenced in a study of identifying expanded T cells in peripheral blood (dated by TCRdb to about 2019). The library was obtained by the immunoSEQ multiplex PCR assay. The table comes from immuneACCESS by way of TCRdb, which keeps in-frame sequences with V and J called. Part of the clones is missing from these tables; in studies checked, under half for an unresolved V gene and the rest for unknown reasons. The sample table contains 130,000 or so clones; only one count was recorded for approximately 84% of them. The ten largest clones represent 3.3% of the sample. The sequenced sample consisted of blood. The origin of the receptors is a person aged 18 to 75 in good health.

The J gene is TRBJ2-6, the V gene TRBV5-4, with unresolved D. Trimming pared 0 bases from V and 0 bases from J, leaving 4 bases between. CDR1 SGHNT and CDR2 YYREEE come from the germline V gene (reference sequence). CDR3 length: 15 amino acids. The CDR3 DNA is TGTGCCAGCAGCTTGGACAACTCTGGGGCCAACGTCCTGACTTTC. It translates to CASSLDNSGANVLTF.

The rearrangement links TRBV19 to TRBJ2-2, with TRBD1 identical over 11 bases. The CDR3 sequence is 17 residues long. V was pared by 8 bases and J by 7 bases, with 15 bases of the junction left unmatched. Germline CDR1 and CDR2: LNHDA and SQIVND (reference sequence). CDR3 DNA: TGTGCCAGTGGTTGGACAGGGGGCGCGTATCTGTTCGGGGAGCTGTTTTTT. Its translation is CASGWTGGAYLFGELFF.

The V call is TRBV7-2, the J call TRBJ2-7; D is possibly TRBD2 (6 bases). CDR1 SGHTA and CDR2 FQGNSA come from the germline V gene. V was clipped by 5 bases and J by 0 bases, with 17 bases between them. This CDR3 is built from 16 residues. The CDR3: CASSQQAGLDSYEQYF. The CDR3 coding sequence is TGTGCCAGCAGCCAGCAAGCGGGTCTCGACTCCTACGAGCAGTACTTC.

The chain is built from TRBV19 and TRBJ1-4; D might be TRBD1 (5 bases). Germline CDR1 and CDR2: LNHDA and SQIVND (reference sequence). CDR3 length equals 15 residues. The V end was cut by 4 bases, the J end by 4 bases, with 13 bases between. CDR3 sequence: CASSTRVLGNEKLFF. As DNA, the CDR3 is TGTGCCAGTAGTACCAGGGTTTTAGGTAATGAAAAACTGTTTTTT.

V usage is TRBV27 and J usage is TRBJ1-4, with D maybe TRBD1 (5 bases). CDR3 length: 14 amino acids. Germline V gene data show CDR1 as MNHEY and CDR2 as SMNVEV (reference sequence). Trimming shortened V by 8 bases and J by 0 bases, and 10 bases separated the two germline ends. CDR3 amino acids: CASRGAATNEKLFF. The CDR3 DNA is TGTGCCAGCCGGGGCGCGGCAACTAATGAAAAACTGTTTTTT.

The chain couples TRBV27 to TRBJ2-7, with 10 bases matching TRBD1. J was trimmed by 2 bases and V by 6 bases; bases with no gene match: 7. Germline CDR1 reads MNHEY; CDR2 reads SMNVEV (reference sequence). The CDR3 extends over 15 amino acids. As DNA, the CDR3 is TGTGCCAGCAGGCCAGGGACAGGGGATACCTACGAGCAGTACTTC. Its translation is CASRPGTGDTYEQYF.

V gene TRBV5-4 combines with J gene TRBJ2-3; 12 bases fit TRBD2. The CDR3 totals 16 residues. Germline-derived CDR1 and CDR2 are SGHNT and YYREEE (reference sequence). Unmatched junction bases numbered 4, after V lost 4 bases and J lost 1 base. The CDR3 bases are TGTGCCAGCAGCAGTGGACTAGCGGGACGCACAGATACGCAGTATTTT. Translation: CASSSGLAGRTDTQYF.

The rearrangement uses TRBV5-8 and TRBJ2-7, with TRBD1 identical over 8 bases. V was clipped by 1 base and J by 2 bases; unmatched bases: 5. Germline CDR1 is SGHTS and CDR2 is YDEGEE. CDR3 length: 15 residues. CDR3 sequence (DNA): TGTGCCAGCAGCTTGAGGGGACAGGAGACCTACGAGCAGTACTTC. This gives the protein CASSLRGQETYEQYF. Full variable domain (remainder filled in from reference TRBV5-8 and TRBJ2-7): EAGVTQSPTHLIKTRGQQATLRCSPISGHTSVYWYQQALGLGLQFLLWYDEGEERNRGNFPPRFSGRQFPNYSSELNVNALELEDSALYLCASSLRGQETYEQYFGPGTRLTVT.

This clone has only a few counts. V and J are TRBV6-5 and TRBJ1-1, with TRBD1 as a possible D gene (5 bases). This CDR3 has 13 amino acids. V lost 8 bases and J lost 10, with 20 bases in between. Germline CDR1 MNHEY, CDR2 SVGAGI. This CDR3 is CASQGRLERGAFF. The CDR3 bases are TGTGCCAGCCAGGGAAGGTTGGAAAGGGGAGCTTTCTTT.

The gene calls are TRBV6-6 and TRBJ2-5; TRBD2 might be the D (6 bases). V shed 7 bases and J shed 5 bases, with 20 bases lying between them. This CDR3 has 15 residues. Germline CDR1 reads MNHNY; CDR2 reads SVGAGI (reference sequence). The CDR3 nucleotides read TGTGCCAGCACCTCCTCGGGGACTGTGACGGAGACCCAGTACTTC. The encoded protein is CASTSSGTVTETQYF.

The CDR3 coding sequence is TGTGCCAGCAGTGAATTCAGGAAAGAGACCCAGTACTTC. Encoded protein: CASSEFRKETQYF. The chain recombines TRBV25-1 with TRBJ2-5; no clear D. Trimming took 1 base from V and 3 from J, leaving 6 bases between them. CDR1 is MGHDK and CDR2 is SYGVNS in the germline V gene. This CDR3 has 13 amino acids. The variable domain in full, completed from reference TRBV25-1 and TRBJ2-5, reads EADIYQTPRYLVIGTGKKITLECSQTMGHDKMYWYQQDPGMELHLIHYSYGVNSTEKGDLSSESTVSRIRTEHFPLTLESARPSHTSQYLCASSEFRKETQYFGPGTRLLVL.

The chain combines TRBV11-2 with TRBJ2-2; D call uncertain. V shed 5 bases and J shed 0 bases, with 10 bases lying between them. Germline V CDR1 and CDR2: SGHAT, FQNNGV. The CDR3 loop spans 15 amino acids. CDR3 bases: TGTGCCAGCAGCCCACCGGGTCCGAACACCGGGGAGCTGTTTTTT. It yields the protein CASSPPGPNTGELFF.

The gene calls are TRBV4-1 and TRBJ1-4; weak D call: TRBD1 (5 bases). This CDR3 contains 17 residues. From germline, CDR1 is MGHRA and CDR2 YSYEKL. Trimming cost V 1 base and J 5 bases, with 17 bases left between them. CDR3 bases: TGCGCCAGCAGCCAAGGGTTGAGAGGGACGGGCAATGAAAAACTGTTTTTT. Protein sequence: CASSQGLRGTGNEKLFF.

The rearrangement uses TRBV30 and TRBJ2-7, with TRBD1 matching 7 bases. Germline V gives CDR1 GTSNPN, CDR2 SVGIG (reference sequence). This CDR3 has 11 amino acids. V lost 4 bases to trimming and J lost 5 bases; unmatched junction nucleotides: 2. The CDR3 DNA sequence: TGTGCCTGGAAGGGGGCTGACGAGCAGTACTTC. Translated, it gives CAWKGADEQYF.

Remarks on this clone: Within the sample, other DNA sequences also encode this same CDR3. CDR3 nucleotides: TGCGCCAGCAGCCAAGACCCAGGGAATCAGCCCCAGCATTTT. Its translation is CASSQDPGNQPQHF. The gene calls are TRBV4-1 and TRBJ1-5; perhaps TRBD1 as D (5 bases). V lost 0 bases and J 4 bases, leaving 7 bases between the germline ends. The CDR3 is 14 amino acids. Germline V CDR1 and CDR2: MGHRA, YSYEKL.

The V and J genes are TRBV27 and TRBJ2-1, with D possibly matching TRBD1 (6 bases). The length of the CDR3 is 16 residues. From germline, CDR1 is MNHEY and CDR2 SMNVEV (reference sequence). V was cut by 3 bases and J by 8 bases, with 20 bases left in between. The CDR3 region is CASSFNSRGWLDEQFF. CDR3 in DNA: TGTGCCAGCAGTTTTAATTCCAGGGGTTGGCTCGATGAGCAGTTCTTC.

The chain is built from TRBV9 and TRBJ2-7; D possibly matches TRBD1 or TRBD2 (5 bases each). The CDR3 is made up of 14 amino acids. Per germline, CDR1 SGDLS and CDR2 YYNGEE. The V gene lost 4 bases and the J gene lost 5 bases, with 16 bases spanning the gap. The CDR3 DNA reads as TGTGCCAGCAGCCCTGGGGACCGCGGTGACGAGCAGTACTTC. Translated, it gives CASSPGDRGDEQYF.

The genes are TRBV18 and TRBJ1-3; D possibly corresponds to TRBD1 (6 bases). The CDR3 consists of 11 residues. Trimming took 5 bases from V and 9 from J, leaving 8 bases between them. Looked up from germline, CDR1 is KGHSH and CDR2 is LQKENI. DNA of the CDR3: TGTGCCAGCTCAGGGGACATCACCATATATTTT. Protein: CASSGDITIYF.

For the CDR3, the DNA is TGTGCCAGCAGCTTGAGGAAGTTAGGCACAGATACGCAGTATTTT. This gives the protein CASSLRKLGTDTQYF. The J gene is TRBJ2-3, the V gene TRBV5-4; no reliable D call. Trimming removed 1 base at V and 1 base at J, with 10 bases between. The V gene's germline CDR1 is SGHNT and CDR2 YYREEE (reference sequence). The CDR3 totals 15 residues.

The chain has TRBV7-6 and TRBJ2-5; perhaps D is TRBD1 or TRBD2 (6 bases each). Germline V gene sequence: CDR1 SGHVS, CDR2 FNYEAQ. V was pared by 5 bases and J by 5 bases, with 21 bases between. This CDR3 contains 16 residues. CDR3 nucleotide sequence: TGTGCCAGCAGCCCCATCCACCAAACAGGGAGGGAGACCCAGTACTTC. Amino acid sequence: CASSPIHQTGRETQYF.